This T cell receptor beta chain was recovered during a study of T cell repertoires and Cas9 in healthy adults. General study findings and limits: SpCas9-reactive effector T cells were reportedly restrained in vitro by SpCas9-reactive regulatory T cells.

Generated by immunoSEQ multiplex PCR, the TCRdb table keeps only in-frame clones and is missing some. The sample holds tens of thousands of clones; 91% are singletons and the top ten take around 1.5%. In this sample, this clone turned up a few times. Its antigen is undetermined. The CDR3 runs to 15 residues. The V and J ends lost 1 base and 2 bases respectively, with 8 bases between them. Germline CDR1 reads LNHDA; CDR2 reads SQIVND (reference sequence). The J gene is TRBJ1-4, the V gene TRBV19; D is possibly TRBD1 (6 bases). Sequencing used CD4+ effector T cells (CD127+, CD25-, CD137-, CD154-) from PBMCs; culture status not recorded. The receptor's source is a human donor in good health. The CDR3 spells CASSIATGTNEKLFF. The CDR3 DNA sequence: TGTGCCAGTAGTATAGCTACAGGGACTAATGAAAAACTGTTTTTT. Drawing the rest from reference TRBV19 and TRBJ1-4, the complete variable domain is DGGITQSPKYLFRKEGQNVTLSCEQNLNHDAMYWYRQDPGQGLRLIYYSQIVNDFQKGDIAEGYSVSREKKESFPLTVTSAQKNPTAFYLCASSIATGTNEKLFFGSGTQLSVL.